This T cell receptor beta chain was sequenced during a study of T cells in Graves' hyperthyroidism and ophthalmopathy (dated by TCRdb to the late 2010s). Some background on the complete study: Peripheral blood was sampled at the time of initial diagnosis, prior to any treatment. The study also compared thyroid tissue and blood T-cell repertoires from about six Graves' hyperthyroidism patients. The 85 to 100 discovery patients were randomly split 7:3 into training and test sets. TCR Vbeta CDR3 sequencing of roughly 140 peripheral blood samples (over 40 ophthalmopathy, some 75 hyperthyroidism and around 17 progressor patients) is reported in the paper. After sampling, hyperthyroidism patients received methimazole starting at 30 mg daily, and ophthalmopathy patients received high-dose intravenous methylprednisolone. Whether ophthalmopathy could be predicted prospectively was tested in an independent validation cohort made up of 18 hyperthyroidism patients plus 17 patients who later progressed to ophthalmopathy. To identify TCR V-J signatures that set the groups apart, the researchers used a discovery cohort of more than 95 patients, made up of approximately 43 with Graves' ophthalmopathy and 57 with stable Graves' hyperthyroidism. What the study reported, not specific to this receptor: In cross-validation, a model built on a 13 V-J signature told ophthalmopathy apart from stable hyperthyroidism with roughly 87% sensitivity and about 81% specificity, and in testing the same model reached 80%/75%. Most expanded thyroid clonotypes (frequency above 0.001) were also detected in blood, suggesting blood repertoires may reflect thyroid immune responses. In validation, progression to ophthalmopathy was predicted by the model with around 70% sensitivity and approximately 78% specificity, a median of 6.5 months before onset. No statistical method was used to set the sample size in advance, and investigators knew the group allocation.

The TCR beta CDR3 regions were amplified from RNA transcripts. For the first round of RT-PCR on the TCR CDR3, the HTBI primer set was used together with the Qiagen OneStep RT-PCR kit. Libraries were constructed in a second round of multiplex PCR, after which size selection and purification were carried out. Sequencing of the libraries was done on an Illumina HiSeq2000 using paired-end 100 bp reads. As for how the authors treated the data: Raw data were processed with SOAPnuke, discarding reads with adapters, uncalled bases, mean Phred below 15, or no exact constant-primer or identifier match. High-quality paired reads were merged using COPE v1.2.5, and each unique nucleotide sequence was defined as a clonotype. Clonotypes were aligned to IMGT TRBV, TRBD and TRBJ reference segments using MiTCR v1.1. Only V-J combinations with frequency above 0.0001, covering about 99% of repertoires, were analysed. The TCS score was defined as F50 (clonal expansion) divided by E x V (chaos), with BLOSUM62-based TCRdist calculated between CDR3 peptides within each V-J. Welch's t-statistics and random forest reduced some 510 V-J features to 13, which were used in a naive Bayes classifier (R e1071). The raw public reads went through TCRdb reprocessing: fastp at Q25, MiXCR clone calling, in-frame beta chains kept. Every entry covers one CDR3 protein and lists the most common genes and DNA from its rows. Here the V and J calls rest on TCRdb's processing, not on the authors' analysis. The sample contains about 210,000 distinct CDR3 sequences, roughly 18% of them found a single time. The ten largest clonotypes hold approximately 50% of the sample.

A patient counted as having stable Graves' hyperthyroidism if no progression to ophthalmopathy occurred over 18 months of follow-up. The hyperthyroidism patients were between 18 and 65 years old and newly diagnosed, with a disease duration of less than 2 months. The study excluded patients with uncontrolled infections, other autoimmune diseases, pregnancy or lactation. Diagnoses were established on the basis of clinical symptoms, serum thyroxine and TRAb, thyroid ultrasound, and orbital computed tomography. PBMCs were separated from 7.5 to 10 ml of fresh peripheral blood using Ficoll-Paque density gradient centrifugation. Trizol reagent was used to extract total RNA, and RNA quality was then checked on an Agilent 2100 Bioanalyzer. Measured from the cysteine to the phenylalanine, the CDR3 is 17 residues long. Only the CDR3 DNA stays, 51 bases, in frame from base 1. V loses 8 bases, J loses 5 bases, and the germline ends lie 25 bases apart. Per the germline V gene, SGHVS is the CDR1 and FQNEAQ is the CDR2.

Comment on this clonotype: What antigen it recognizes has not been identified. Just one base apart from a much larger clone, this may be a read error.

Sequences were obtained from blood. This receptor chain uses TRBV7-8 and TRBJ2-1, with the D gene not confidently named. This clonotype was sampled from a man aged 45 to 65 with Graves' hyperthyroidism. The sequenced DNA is TGTGCCAGCGGCCCTCGGATTGGTCCCCTGAAGGACAATGAGCAGTTCTTC. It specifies CASGPRIGPLKDNEQFF.